Described below is a single T cell receptor (beta chain) sequence and its context. The antigen is not known. The sample belongs to a study of vaccination effects on CD4 cells after COVID-19. Study details: Vaccine administered to participants consisted of two doses of either BNT162b2 or mRNA-1273. General study points: Clones of infection and vaccine origin contracted markedly late after vaccination.

Before any sequencing was done, the ViraFEST assay used viral peptide pools to expand antigen-specific CD4+ T cells. Cultured cells yielded isolated CD4+ T cells after 10 to 11 days. According to the study, vaccine recipients showed no prior SARS-CoV-2 infection and negative nucleocapsid antibodies. Peptides at about 10 ug/ml and IL-2 at about 10 IU/ml were added to 2 million or so PBMC per well. This CDR3 contains 16 residues. The repertoire was sequenced with immunoSEQ multiplex PCR; TCRdb's copy has only in-frame clones and lacks some. In the table there are more than 25,000 clones, about 66% of which are singletons.

This receptor was obtained from a human donor who received a COVID-19 vaccine. This rearrangement joins TRBV21-1 to TRBJ2-1; the table's D call TRBD1 went unverified against the DNA. TRBV21-1 is a pseudogene locus. The sample consisted of CD4+ T cells from PBMCs cultured with HCoV-229E spike peptides, taken before COVID-19 vaccination. The CDR3 DNA sequence: TGTGCCAGCAGCACGACGACAGGTCGGTCCTACAATGAGCAGTTCTTC. The encoded protein is CASSTTTGRSYNEQFF.